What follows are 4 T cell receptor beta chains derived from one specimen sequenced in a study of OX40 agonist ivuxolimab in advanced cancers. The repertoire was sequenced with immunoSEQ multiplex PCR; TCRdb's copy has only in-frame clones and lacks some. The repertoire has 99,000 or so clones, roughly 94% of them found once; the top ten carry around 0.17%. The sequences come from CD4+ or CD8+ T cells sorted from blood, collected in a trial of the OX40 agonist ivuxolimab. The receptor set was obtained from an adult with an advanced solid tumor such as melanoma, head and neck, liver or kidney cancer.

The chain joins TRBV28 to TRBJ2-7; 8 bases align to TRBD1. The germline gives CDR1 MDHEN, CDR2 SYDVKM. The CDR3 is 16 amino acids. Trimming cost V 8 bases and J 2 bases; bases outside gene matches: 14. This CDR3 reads CASDPSPQGEPYEQYF. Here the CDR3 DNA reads TGTGCCAGCGATCCCAGCCCACAGGGGGAACCCTACGAGCAGTACTTC.

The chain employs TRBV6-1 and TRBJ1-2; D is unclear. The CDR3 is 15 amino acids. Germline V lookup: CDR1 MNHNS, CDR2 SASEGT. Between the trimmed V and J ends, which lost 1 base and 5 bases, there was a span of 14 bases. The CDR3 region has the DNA TGTGCCAGCAGTGAAGGGCCGGCAGACTTTTATGGCTACACCTTC. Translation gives CASSEGPADFYGYTF.

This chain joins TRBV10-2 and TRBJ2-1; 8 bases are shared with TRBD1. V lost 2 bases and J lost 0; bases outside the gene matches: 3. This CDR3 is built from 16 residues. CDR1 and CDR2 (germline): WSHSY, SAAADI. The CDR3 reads CASSEPDRGSYNEQFF. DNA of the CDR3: TGCGCCAGCAGTGAGCCAGACAGGGGCTCCTACAATGAGCAGTTCTTC.

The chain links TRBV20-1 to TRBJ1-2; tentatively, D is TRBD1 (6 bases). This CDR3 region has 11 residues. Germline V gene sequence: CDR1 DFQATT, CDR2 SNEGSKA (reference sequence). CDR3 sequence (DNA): TGCAGCACAAGGGGGGACTATGGCTACACCTTC. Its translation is CSTRGDYGYTF.